This T cell receptor beta chain was identified during a study of chronic HIV infection and antiretroviral therapy (dated by TCRdb to the mid-2010s). This clonotype was seen more than once but under ten times. The target of this receptor is not known. No qualities accompany the bases; no much larger clone lies one base away. Libraries were prepared through 5' RACE. TCRdb names Illumina MiSeq as the instrument used. TCRdb ran its own pipeline on the public reads, namely fastp trimming at Q25 and MiXCR clone calling, and kept in-frame beta chains. Every CDR3 protein is listed once, alongside the most common genes and DNA of its rows. This sample holds under 55,000 distinct CDR3 sequences; about a fifth were observed only once. The ten largest account for approximately 3% of the sample. The sequence came from an adult who had HIV and had not received antiretroviral therapy, or was an uninfected healthy control (not recorded which). Sequencing input: peripheral blood.

The DNA sequence reads TGTGCCAGCAGCACGGTCAGGGGGCGAGATTATGGCTACACCTTC. Its coded protein is CASSTVRGRDYGYTF. The V gene is TRBV11-2 and the J gene is TRBJ1-2; 8 of the junction bases match TRBD1. The cysteine opens and the phenylalanine closes a CDR3 of 15 amino acids. The only DNA kept is the CDR3, 45 bases in frame from the first base. Trimming accounts for 5 bases at V and 5 bases at J, while the number of junction bases matched to no gene is 10. The germline V gene encodes CDR1 SGHAT and CDR2 FQNNGV.